The next 3 T cell receptor beta chains were all read from a single sample in a study of OX40 agonist ivuxolimab in advanced cancers. Using immunoSEQ multiplex PCR, the repertoire was profiled, and TCRdb retains in-frame clones only, with some absent. The sample lists under 95,000 clones, roughly 86% seen once, with approximately 0.76% in the top ten. The sample here was CD4+ or CD8+ T cells sorted from blood, taken in a trial of the OX40 agonist ivuxolimab. The receptors originated from an adult with an advanced solid tumor such as melanoma, head and neck, liver or kidney cancer.

The genes are TRBV19 and TRBJ2-5; D may be TRBD1 (6 bases). Trimming took 6 bases from V and 2 from J, leaving 13 bases between them. Per germline, CDR1 LNHDA and CDR2 SQIVND (reference sequence). CDR3 length: 14 amino acids. The CDR3: CASRVDSRQETQYF. CDR3 DNA: TGTGCCAGTAGGGTGGACAGCCGACAAGAGACCCAGTACTTC.

The genes are TRBV10-3 and TRBJ1-1; 8 nucleotides align to TRBD1. The CDR3 consists of 17 residues. Germline V gene sequence: CDR1 ENHRY, CDR2 SYGVKD. The J segment lost 4 bases and the V segment lost 6 bases, leaving 16 bases of the junction unmatched. CDR3 bases: TGTGCCATCAGGAGCCGACAGGGGAGGATATTGGGCACTGAAGCTTTCTTT. Encoded protein: CAIRSRQGRILGTEAFF.

The V call is TRBV19, the J call TRBJ1-5, with TRBD1 identical over 7 bases. CDR1 and CDR2 (germline): LNHDA, SQIVND (reference sequence). The CDR3 is made up of 13 amino acids. The ends lost 8 bases at V and 4 bases at J; junction bases unmatched: 5. Written as DNA, the CDR3 is TGTGCCAGTGAAGACAGGGTGAATCAGCCCCAGCATTTT. This codes for CASEDRVNQPQHF. The complete variable domain, with remaining parts taken from reference TRBV19 and TRBJ1-5, reads DGGITQSPKYLFRKEGQNVTLSCEQNLNHDAMYWYRQDPGQGLRLIYYSQIVNDFQKGDIAEGYSVSREKKESFPLTVTSAQKNPTAFYLCASEDRVNQPQHFGDGTRLSIL.